These T cell receptor beta chains were read from a single sample in a study of control samples from healthy donors and cancer patients. Only in-frame clones appear in the TCRdb table, and some are missing; sequencing was by immunoSEQ multiplex PCR. Of 150,000 to 170,000 clones in the sample, roughly 94% were seen once. Sequenced input: blood. These receptors all come from a man aged 40-55 years in good health. CDR3s include the opening cysteine and the closing phenylalanine or tryptophan. A D gene is named only where the DNA matches it firmly. Only part of the rows carry a size: once, few, many, or a class if the clone is expanded.

size: NA; J: TRBJ1-5; D: NA; V: TRBV24-1; DNA: TGTGCCACCAGTGATACGGACAGTGGGCAGCCCCAGCATTTT; CDR3: CATSDTDSGQPQHF
size: once; J: TRBJ2-7; D: NA; V: TRBV6-5; DNA: TGTGCCAGCTCGGACGGCGACTCCTACGAGCAGTACTTC; CDR3: CASSDGDSYEQYF
size: NA; J: TRBJ1-1; D: NA; V: TRBV4-2; DNA: TGTGCCAGCAGGGTGGGGGGCCCCGACACTGAAGCTTTCTTT; CDR3: CASRVGGPDTEAFF
size: NA; J: TRBJ2-3; D: TRBD2; V: TRBV27; DNA: TGTCCAGCGGGGGGGCTCACAGATACGCAGTATTTT; CDR3: CPAGGLTDTQYF
size: NA; J: TRBJ2-4; D: NA; V: TRBV6-6; DNA: TGTGCCAGCAGTTCAGAGGTTACCAAAAACATTCAGTACTTC; CDR3: CASSSEVTKNIQYF
size: once; J: TRBJ1-4; D: NA; V: TRBV27; DNA: TGTGCCAGCAGTTTTGGGGCAGGGGAGGTGGAAAAACTGTTTTTT; CDR3: CASSFGAGEVEKLFF
size: NA; J: TRBJ2-1; D: NA; V: TRBV5-6; DNA: TGTGCCAGCCTTAACGGGTTCGGAGAGCAGTTCTTC; CDR3: CASLNGFGEQFF
size: NA; J: TRBJ1-2; D: NA; V: TRBV6-5; DNA: TGTGCCAGTCAAAACCTCAGGGGCTATGGCTACACCTTC; CDR3: CASQNLRGYGYTF
size: NA; J: TRBJ1-1; D: NA; V: TRBV15; DNA: TGTGCCACCAGCAGAGATTTGGGGAGGGGGACTGAAGCTTTCTTT; CDR3: CATSRDLGRGTEAFF
size: NA; J: TRBJ1-3; D: NA; V: TRBV5-1; DNA: TGCGCCAGCCCGACAGCTTCCTCTGGAAACACCATATATTTT; CDR3: CASPTASSGNTIYF
size: NA; J: TRBJ2-1; D: NA; V: TRBV14; DNA: TGTGCCAGCAGCCAGGACTTAGAGCTCCTACATGAGCAGTTCTTC; CDR3: CASSQDLELLHEQFF
size: NA; J: TRBJ1-2; D: NA; V: TRBV9; DNA: TGTGCCAGCAGCGGACCCTATGGCTACACCTTC; CDR3: CASSGPYGYTF
size: NA; J: TRBJ1-1; D: NA; V: TRBV19; DNA: TGTGCCAGTAGTATTTCCGAGAACACTGAAGCTTTCTTT; CDR3: CASSISENTEAFF
size: NA; J: TRBJ1-5; D: NA; V: TRBV5-5; DNA: TGTGCCAGCAGCTACGACACCTATAGCAATCAGCCCCAGCATTTT; CDR3: CASSYDTYSNQPQHF
size: NA; J: TRBJ1-2; D: NA; V: TRBV5-1; DNA: TGCGCCAGCAGCTTGGCCAGAGCGGGTGGCTACACCTTC; CDR3: CASSLARAGGYTF
size: NA; J: TRBJ2-5; D: NA; V: TRBV7-2; DNA: TGTGCCAGCAGCTTAATGATCAGGGGCGGAGAGACCCAGTACTTC; CDR3: CASSLMIRGGETQYF
size: NA; J: TRBJ1-5; D: TRBD1; V: TRBV19; DNA: TGTGCCAGTAGTATAGGGGGACAGCTACGGGAGCCCCAGCATTTT; CDR3: CASSIGGQLREPQHF
size: NA; J: TRBJ1-2; D: NA; V: TRBV27; DNA: TGTGCCAGCAGTTCGGAACCGGGGGGGGCAGCCCTCTTC; CDR3: CASSSEPGGAALF
size: once; J: TRBJ2-7; D: TRBD1; V: TRBV6-2/TRBV6-3; DNA: TGTGCCAGCAGTTACGGCCCCGGGGGACAGGATTCCTACGAGCAGTACTTC; CDR3: CASSYGPGGQDSYEQYF
size: NA; J: TRBJ1-4; D: NA; V: TRBV28; DNA: TGTGCCAGCAGTTTAATAGTCGGAGGGGAAAAACTGTTTTTT; CDR3: CASSLIVGGEKLFF
size: NA; J: TRBJ2-7; D: NA; V: TRBV9; DNA: TGTGCCAGCAGCGTGTTGGGCGACTCAACCTCCTACGAGCAGTACTTC; CDR3: CASSVLGDSTSYEQYF
size: NA; J: TRBJ1-1; D: NA; V: TRBV7-3; DNA: TGTGCCAGCAGCTTAACGACGAACACTGAAGCTTTCTTT; CDR3: CASSLTTNTEAFF
size: once; J: TRBJ1-4; D: NA; V: TRBV19; DNA: TGTGCCAGTAGTATAGATCCCTCAACTTCACAGCCAACTAATGAAAAACTGTTTTTT; CDR3: CASSIDPSTSQPTNEKLFF
size: NA; J: TRBJ1-6; D: NA; V: TRBV23-1; DNA: TGCGCCAGCAGTCAATCGAGGATTGGCAGGGGTCATTCACCCCTCCACTTT; CDR3: CASSQSRIGRGHSPLHF
size: once; J: TRBJ2-3; D: NA; V: TRBV7-3; DNA: TGTGCCAGCAGCAGCCTAGGTGGGGCGGATACGCAGTATTTT; CDR3: CASSSLGGADTQYF
size: NA; J: TRBJ2-2; D: NA; V: TRBV5-4; DNA: TGTGCCAGCAGCTTGTATGTTGGGGGCACCGGGGAGCTGTTTTTT; CDR3: CASSLYVGGTGELFF